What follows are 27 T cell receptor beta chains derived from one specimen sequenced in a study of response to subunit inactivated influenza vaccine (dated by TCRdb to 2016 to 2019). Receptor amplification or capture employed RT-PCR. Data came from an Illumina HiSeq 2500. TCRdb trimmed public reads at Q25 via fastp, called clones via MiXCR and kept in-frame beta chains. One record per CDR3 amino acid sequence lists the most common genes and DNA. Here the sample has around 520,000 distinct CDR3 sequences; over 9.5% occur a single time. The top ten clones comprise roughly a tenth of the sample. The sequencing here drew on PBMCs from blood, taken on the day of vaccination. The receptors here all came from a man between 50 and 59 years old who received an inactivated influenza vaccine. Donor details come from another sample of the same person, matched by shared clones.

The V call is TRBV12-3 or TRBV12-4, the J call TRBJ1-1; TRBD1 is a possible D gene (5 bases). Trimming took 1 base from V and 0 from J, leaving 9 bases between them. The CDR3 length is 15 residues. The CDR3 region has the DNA TGTGCCAGCAGTTTAGGTTGGGGGATGAACACTGAAGCTTTCTTT. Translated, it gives CASSLGWGMNTEAFF.

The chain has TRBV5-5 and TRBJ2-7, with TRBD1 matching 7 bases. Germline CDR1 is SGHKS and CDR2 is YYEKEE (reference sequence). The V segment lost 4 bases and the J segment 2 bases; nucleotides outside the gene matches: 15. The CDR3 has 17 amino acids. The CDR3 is CASSEGQLVQPTYEQYF. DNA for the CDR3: TGTGCCAGCAGCGAGGGACAGCTAGTCCAACCCACCTACGAGCAGTACTTC.

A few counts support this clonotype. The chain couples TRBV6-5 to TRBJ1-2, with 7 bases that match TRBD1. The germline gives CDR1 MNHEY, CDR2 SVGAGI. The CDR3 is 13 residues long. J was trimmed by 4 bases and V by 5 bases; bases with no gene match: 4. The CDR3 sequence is CASSNGQAYGYTF. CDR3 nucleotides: TGTGCCAGCAGTAACGGACAGGCCTATGGCTACACCTTC.

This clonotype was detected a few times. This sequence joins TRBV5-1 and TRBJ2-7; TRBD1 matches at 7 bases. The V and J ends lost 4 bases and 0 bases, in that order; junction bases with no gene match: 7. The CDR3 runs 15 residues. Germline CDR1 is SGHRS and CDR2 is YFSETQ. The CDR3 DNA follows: TGCGCCAGCAGCGCGTGGGACAGTGGCTCCTACGAGCAGTACTTC. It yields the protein CASSAWDSGSYEQYF.

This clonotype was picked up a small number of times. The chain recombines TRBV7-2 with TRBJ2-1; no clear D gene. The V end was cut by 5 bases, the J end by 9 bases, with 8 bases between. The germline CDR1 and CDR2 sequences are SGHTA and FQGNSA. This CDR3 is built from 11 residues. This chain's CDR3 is CASSPASEQFF. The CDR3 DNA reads TGTGCCAGCAGCCCGGCTAGTGAGCAGTTCTTC.

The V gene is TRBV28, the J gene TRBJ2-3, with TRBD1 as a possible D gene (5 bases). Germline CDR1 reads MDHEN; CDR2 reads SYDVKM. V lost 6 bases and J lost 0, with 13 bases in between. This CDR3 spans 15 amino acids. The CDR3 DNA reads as TGTGCCAGCAGAAAAGGGGTTTTTAGCACAGATACGCAGTATTTT. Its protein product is CASRKGVFSTDTQYF.

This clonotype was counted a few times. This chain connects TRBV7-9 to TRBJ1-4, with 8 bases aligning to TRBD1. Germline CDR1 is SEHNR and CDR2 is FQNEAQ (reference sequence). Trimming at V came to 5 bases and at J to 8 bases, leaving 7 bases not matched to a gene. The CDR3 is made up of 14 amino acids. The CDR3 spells CASSPTRGREKLFF. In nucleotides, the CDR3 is TGTGCCAGCAGCCCGACCAGGGGGCGGGAAAAACTGTTTTTT.

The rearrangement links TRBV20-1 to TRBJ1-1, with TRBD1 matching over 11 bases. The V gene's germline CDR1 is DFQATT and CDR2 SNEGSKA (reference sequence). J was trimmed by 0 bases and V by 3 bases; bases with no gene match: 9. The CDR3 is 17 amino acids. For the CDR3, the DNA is TGCAGTGCTAGCGGAGGGACAGGGGGGGGAATGAACACTGAAGCTTTCTTT. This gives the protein CSASGGTGGGMNTEAFF.

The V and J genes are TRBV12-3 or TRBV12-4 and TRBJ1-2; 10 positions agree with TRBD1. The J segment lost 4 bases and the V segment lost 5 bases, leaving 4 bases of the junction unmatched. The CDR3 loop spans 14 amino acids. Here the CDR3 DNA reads TGTGCCAGCAGTCGGACAGGGGGAGGCTATGGCTACACCTTC. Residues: CASSRTGGGYGYTF.

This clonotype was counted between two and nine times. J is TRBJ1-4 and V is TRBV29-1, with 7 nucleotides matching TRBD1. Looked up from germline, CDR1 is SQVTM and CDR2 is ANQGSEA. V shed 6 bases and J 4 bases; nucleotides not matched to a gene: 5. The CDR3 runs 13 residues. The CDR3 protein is CSVEGQFNEKLFF. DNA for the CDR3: TGCAGCGTAGAGGGACAGTTTAATGAAAAACTGTTTTTT.

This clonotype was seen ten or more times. As DNA, the CDR3 is TGCAGTGCTAGAGCACTGACTAGCACAGATACGCAGTATTTT. Its translation is CSARALTSTDTQYF. The rearrangement joins TRBV20-1 to TRBJ2-3, with D unclear. Germline-derived CDR1 and CDR2 are DFQATT and SNEGSKA (reference sequence). The CDR3 has 14 amino acids. Trimming shortened V by 1 base and J by 0 bases, and 8 bases separated the two germline ends.

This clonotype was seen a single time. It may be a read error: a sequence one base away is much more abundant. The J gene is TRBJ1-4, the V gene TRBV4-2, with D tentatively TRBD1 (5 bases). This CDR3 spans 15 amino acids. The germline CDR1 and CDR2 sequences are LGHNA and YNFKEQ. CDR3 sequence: CATSQEPRENEKLFF. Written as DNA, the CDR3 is TGTGCCACCAGCCAAGAACCCAGGGAGAATGAAAAACTGTTTTTT.

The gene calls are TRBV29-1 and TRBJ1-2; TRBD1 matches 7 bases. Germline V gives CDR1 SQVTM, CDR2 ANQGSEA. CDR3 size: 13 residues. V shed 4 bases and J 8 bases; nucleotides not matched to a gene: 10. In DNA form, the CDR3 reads TGCAGCGTTGGAGAGGGGGCTAGTTCGGGCTACACCTTC. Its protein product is CSVGEGASSGYTF.

The CDR3 DNA reads TGCGCCAGCAGCCTGGGACTAGCGGGGCTATCGAACACCGGGGAGCTGTTTTTT. It codes for CASSLGLAGLSNTGELFF. The chain uses TRBV5-1 and TRBJ2-2; 13 bases are a match to TRBD2. J was trimmed by 0 bases and V by 4 bases; bases with no gene match: 6. Germline values: CDR1 SGHRS, CDR2 YFSETQ. The CDR3 has 18 amino acids.

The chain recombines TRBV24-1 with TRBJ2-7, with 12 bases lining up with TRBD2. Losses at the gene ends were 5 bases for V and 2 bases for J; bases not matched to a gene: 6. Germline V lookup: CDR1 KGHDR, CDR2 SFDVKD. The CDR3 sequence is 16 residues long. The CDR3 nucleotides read TGTGCCACCAGTGCCTCGACTAGCGGGGGAGCCTACGAGCAGTACTTC. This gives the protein CATSASTSGGAYEQYF.

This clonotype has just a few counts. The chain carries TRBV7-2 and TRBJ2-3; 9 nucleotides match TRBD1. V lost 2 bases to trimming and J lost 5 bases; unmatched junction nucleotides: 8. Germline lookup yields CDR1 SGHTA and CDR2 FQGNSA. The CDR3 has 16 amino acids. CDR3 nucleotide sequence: TGTGCCAGCAGCTTAAGGGGGACAGGGAATGTAGATACGCAGTATTTT. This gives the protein CASSLRGTGNVDTQYF.

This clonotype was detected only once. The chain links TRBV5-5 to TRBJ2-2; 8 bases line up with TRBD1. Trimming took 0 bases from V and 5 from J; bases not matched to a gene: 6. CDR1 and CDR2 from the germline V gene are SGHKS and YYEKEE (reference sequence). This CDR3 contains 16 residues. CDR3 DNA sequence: TGTGCCAGCAGCTTGGCCCACAGACAGGGGACCGGGGAGCTGTTTTTT. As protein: CASSLAHRQGTGELFF.

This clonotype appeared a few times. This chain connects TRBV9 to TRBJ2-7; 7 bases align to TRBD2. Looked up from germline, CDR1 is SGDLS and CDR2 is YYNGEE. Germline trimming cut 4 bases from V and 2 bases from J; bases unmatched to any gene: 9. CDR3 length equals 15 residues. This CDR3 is CASSPPSGLPYEQYF. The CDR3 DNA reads TGTGCCAGCAGCCCTCCCTCGGGACTACCCTACGAGCAGTACTTC.

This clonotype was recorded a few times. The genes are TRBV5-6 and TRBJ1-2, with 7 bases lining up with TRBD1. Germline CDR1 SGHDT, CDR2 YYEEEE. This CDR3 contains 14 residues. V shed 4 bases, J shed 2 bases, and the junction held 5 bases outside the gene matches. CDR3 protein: CASSTPGQNYGYTF. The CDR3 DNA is TGTGCCAGCAGCACCCCGGGACAGAACTATGGCTACACCTTC. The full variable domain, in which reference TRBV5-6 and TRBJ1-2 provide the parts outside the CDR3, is DAGVTQSPTHLIKTRGQQVTLRCSPKSGHDTVSWYQQALGQGPQFIFQYYEEEERQRGNFPDRFSGHQFPNYSSELNVNALLLGDSALYLCASSTPGQNYGYTFGSGTRLTVV.

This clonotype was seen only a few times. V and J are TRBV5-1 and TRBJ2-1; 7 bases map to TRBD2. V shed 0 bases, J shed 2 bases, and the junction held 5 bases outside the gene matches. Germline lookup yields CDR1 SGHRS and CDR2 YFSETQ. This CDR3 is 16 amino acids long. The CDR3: CASSLAPSGPYNEQFF. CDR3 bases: TGCGCCAGCAGCTTGGCCCCTAGCGGCCCCTACAATGAGCAGTTCTTC.

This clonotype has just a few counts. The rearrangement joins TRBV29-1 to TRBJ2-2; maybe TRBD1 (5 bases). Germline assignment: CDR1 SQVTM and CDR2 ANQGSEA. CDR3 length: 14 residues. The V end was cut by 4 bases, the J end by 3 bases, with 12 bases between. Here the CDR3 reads CSVAQGDYTGELFF. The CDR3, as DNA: TGCAGCGTTGCCCAGGGCGATTACACCGGGGAGCTGTTTTTT.

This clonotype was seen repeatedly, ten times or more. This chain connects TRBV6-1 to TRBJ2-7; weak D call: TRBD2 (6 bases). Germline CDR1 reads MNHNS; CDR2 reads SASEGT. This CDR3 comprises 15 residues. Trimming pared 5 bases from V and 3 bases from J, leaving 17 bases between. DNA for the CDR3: TGTGCCAGCAGTCAGACATCAGGAGGGGTCTACGAGCAGTACTTC. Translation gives CASSQTSGGVYEQYF.

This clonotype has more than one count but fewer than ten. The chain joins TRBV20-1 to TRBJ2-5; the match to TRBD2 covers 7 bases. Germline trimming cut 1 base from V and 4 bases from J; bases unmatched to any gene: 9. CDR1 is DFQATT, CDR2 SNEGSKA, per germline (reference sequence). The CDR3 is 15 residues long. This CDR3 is CSARAERGGSETQYF. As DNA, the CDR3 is TGCAGTGCTAGAGCCGAGCGGGGCGGCTCAGAGACCCAGTACTTC.

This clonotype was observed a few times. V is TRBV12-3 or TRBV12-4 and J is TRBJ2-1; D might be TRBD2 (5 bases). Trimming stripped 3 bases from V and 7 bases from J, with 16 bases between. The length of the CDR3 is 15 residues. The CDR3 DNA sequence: TGTGCCAGCAGTTTTACAGACTCCCCGGGGAATGAGCAGTTCTTC. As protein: CASSFTDSPGNEQFF.

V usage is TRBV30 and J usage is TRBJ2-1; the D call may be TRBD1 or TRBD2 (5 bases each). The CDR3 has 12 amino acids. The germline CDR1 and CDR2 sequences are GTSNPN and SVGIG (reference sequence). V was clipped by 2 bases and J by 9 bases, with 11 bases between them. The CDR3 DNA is TGTGCCTGGAGTAGGTTGGGGGTTGAGCAGTTCTTC. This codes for CAWSRLGVEQFF.

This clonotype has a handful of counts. This CDR3 is CAISVRVGGETQYF. The CDR3 nucleotides read TGTGCCATCAGTGTCAGGGTCGGTGGAGAGACCCAGTACTTC. The chain employs TRBV10-3 and TRBJ2-5; weak D call: TRBD1 (5 bases). The CDR3 sequence is 14 residues long. With 4 bases removed from V and 4 bases from J, the gap between germline ends came to 13 bases. Germline lookup yields CDR1 ENHRY and CDR2 SYGVKD.

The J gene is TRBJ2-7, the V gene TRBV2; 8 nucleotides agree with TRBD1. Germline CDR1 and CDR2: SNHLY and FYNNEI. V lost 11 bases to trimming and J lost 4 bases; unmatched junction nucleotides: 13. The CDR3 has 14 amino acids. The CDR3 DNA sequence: TGTGCCGGCGCCCACGGGACAGGCTCATACGAGCAGTACTTC. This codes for CAGAHGTGSYEQYF.